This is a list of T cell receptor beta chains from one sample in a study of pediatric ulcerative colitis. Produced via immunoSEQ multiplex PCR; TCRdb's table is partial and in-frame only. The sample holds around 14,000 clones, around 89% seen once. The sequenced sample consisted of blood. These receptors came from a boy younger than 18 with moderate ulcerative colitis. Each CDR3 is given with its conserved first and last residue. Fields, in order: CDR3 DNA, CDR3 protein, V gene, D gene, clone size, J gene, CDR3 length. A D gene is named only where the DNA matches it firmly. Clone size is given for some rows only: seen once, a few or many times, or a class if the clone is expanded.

CDR3nt: TGTGCCAGTAGTATCTTTGGACCCGCGCCCTACGAGCAGTACTTC
CDR3aa: CASSIFGPAPYEQYF
v_gene: TRBV19
d_gene: -
abundance: -
j_gene: TRBJ2-7
len: 15

CDR3nt: TGTGCCAGCAGCTCAACCCCCCTGAATGAGCAGTTCTTC
CDR3aa: CASSSTPLNEQFF
v_gene: TRBV27
d_gene: -
abundance: -
j_gene: TRBJ2-1
len: 13

CDR3nt: TGTGCCAGCAGGACAGGGGGCTTCCCAGATACGCAGTATTTT
CDR3aa: CASRTGGFPDTQYF
v_gene: TRBV27
d_gene: TRBD1
abundance: few
j_gene: TRBJ2-3
len: 14

CDR3nt: TGTGCCAGTAGTATTAGCGGGAACACAGATACGCAGTATTTT
CDR3aa: CASSISGNTDTQYF
v_gene: TRBV19
d_gene: TRBD2
abundance: -
j_gene: TRBJ2-3
len: 14

CDR3nt: TGTGCCAGCAGTCTCACGGGACAGGTGATCTCCTACGAGCAGTACTTC
CDR3aa: CASSLTGQVISYEQYF
v_gene: TRBV28
d_gene: TRBD1
abundance: -
j_gene: TRBJ2-7
len: 16

CDR3nt: TGTGCCAGCAGTTTAGATTCGAACACCGGGGAGCTGTTTTTT
CDR3aa: CASSLDSNTGELFF
v_gene: TRBV28
d_gene: -
abundance: -
j_gene: TRBJ2-2
len: 14

CDR3nt: TGTGCCAGCTCACCAAGGCTAGCGGGAGATGAGCAGTTCTTC
CDR3aa: CASSPRLAGDEQFF
v_gene: TRBV18
d_gene: TRBD2
abundance: -
j_gene: TRBJ2-1
len: 14

CDR3nt: TGTGCCAGCAGCTTCCCGGACGGTCGAGAGACCCAGTACTTC
CDR3aa: CASSFPDGRETQYF
v_gene: TRBV7-9
d_gene: -
abundance: -
j_gene: TRBJ2-5
len: 14

CDR3nt: TGTGCCAGCAGCCCCACCCCAGGGAGCACTGAAGCTTTCTTT
CDR3aa: CASSPTPGSTEAFF
v_gene: TRBV7-3
d_gene: -
abundance: few
j_gene: TRBJ1-1
len: 14

CDR3nt: TGCGCCAGCAGCCAAAGACAGGGTCCCGGGGAGCTGTTTTTT
CDR3aa: CASSQRQGPGELFF
v_gene: TRBV5-1
d_gene: TRBD1
abundance: -
j_gene: TRBJ2-2
len: 14

CDR3nt: TGCGCCAGCCGGGAGGGACTAGCGGGAGCCGGGGAGCTGTTTTTT
CDR3aa: CASREGLAGAGELFF
v_gene: TRBV5-1
d_gene: TRBD2
abundance: -
j_gene: TRBJ2-2
len: 15

CDR3nt: TGCGCCAGCAGTCAATCTGAGCGGGAGGGCTACAATGAGCAGTTCTTC
CDR3aa: CASSQSEREGYNEQFF
v_gene: TRBV23-1
d_gene: TRBD2
abundance: -
j_gene: TRBJ2-1
len: 16

CDR3nt: TGTGCCAGCTCCCATAGCGTAACCGGGGAGCTGTTTTTT
CDR3aa: CASSHSVTGELFF
v_gene: TRBV7-8
d_gene: -
abundance: -
j_gene: TRBJ2-2
len: 13

CDR3nt: TGCGCCAGCAGACTAGCGGGATCCTACGAGCAGTACTTC
CDR3aa: CASRLAGSYEQYF
v_gene: TRBV5-1
d_gene: TRBD2
abundance: -
j_gene: TRBJ2-7
len: 13

CDR3nt: TGCAGCGTTGGGACAGCCGAAACCTTC
CDR3aa: CSVGTAETF
v_gene: TRBV29-1
d_gene: -
abundance: -
j_gene: TRBJ1-2
len: 9

CDR3nt: TGTGCCAGCTCACACGACAGGGGGCATTCACCCCTCCACTTT
CDR3aa: CASSHDRGHSPLHF
v_gene: TRBV18
d_gene: TRBD1
abundance: -
j_gene: TRBJ1-6
len: 14

CDR3nt: TGTGCCAGTGGGACTAGCGGGGGGGCACTTTACGAGCAGTACTTC
CDR3aa: CASGTSGGALYEQYF
v_gene: TRBV2
d_gene: TRBD2
abundance: -
j_gene: TRBJ2-7
len: 15

CDR3nt: TGTGCCAGCAGCCAGGGGCAGGGGGCGCAGTGGAGCTACACCTTC
CDR3aa: CASSQGQGAQWSYTF
v_gene: TRBV7-9
d_gene: TRBD1
abundance: few
j_gene: TRBJ1-2
len: 15

CDR3nt: TGCGCCAGCAGCCAAGATGTTGGGCAGTCCTTCTCCTATGCCAAAAACATTCAGTACTTC
CDR3aa: CASSQDVGQSFSYAKNIQYF
v_gene: TRBV4-1
d_gene: -
abundance: -
j_gene: TRBJ2-4
len: 20

CDR3nt: TGTGCCAGCAGCTTAGTCCAGGCGAACACTGAAGCTTTCTTT
CDR3aa: CASSLVQANTEAFF
v_gene: TRBV7-2
d_gene: -
abundance: few
j_gene: TRBJ1-1
len: 14

CDR3nt: TGTGCCAGCAGCACTATTGGGGCGGGAGAGGTCTACGAGCAGTACTTC
CDR3aa: CASSTIGAGEVYEQYF
v_gene: TRBV28
d_gene: TRBD2
abundance: -
j_gene: TRBJ2-7
len: 16

CDR3nt: TGTGCCATACATCCAGGGAGGGGCTGGGACACTGAAGCTTTCTTT
CDR3aa: CAIHPGRGWDTEAFF
v_gene: TRBV28
d_gene: -
abundance: once
j_gene: TRBJ1-1
len: 15

CDR3nt: TGTGCCAGCAATGACCAGGGAGGCACAGATACGCAGTATTTT
CDR3aa: CASNDQGGTDTQYF
v_gene: TRBV5-4
d_gene: -
abundance: -
j_gene: TRBJ2-3
len: 14

CDR3nt: TGTGCCAGTAGTATCGGTGGCAACGAGCAGTACTTC
CDR3aa: CASSIGGNEQYF
v_gene: TRBV19
d_gene: -
abundance: -
j_gene: TRBJ2-7
len: 12

CDR3nt: TGTGCCAGTATAAGACTAGCAGTTAACACCGGGGAGCTGTTTTTT
CDR3aa: CASIRLAVNTGELFF
v_gene: TRBV2
d_gene: TRBD2
abundance: few
j_gene: TRBJ2-2
len: 15

CDR3nt: TGTGCCAGCAGCCAAGAGAGGGGGGCCTCCTACGAGCAGTACTTC
CDR3aa: CASSQERGASYEQYF
v_gene: TRBV4-2
d_gene: -
abundance: -
j_gene: TRBJ2-7
len: 15

CDR3nt: TGTGCCAGCAGCTCAGGGGGCAAAAACATTCAGTACTTC
CDR3aa: CASSSGGKNIQYF
v_gene: TRBV9
d_gene: TRBD1
abundance: -
j_gene: TRBJ2-4
len: 13

CDR3nt: TGTGCCAGCAGTACAAACAGGGGGGTGGGAGCTTTCTTT
CDR3aa: CASSTNRGVGAFF
v_gene: TRBV2
d_gene: TRBD1
abundance: -
j_gene: TRBJ1-1
len: 13

CDR3nt: TGTGCCAGCAGCTTGGGACTAGCGCCCCACAATGAGCAGTTCTTC
CDR3aa: CASSLGLAPHNEQFF
v_gene: TRBV5-8
d_gene: TRBD2
abundance: once
j_gene: TRBJ2-1
len: 15

CDR3nt: TGTGCCAGCAGAGGGGAAGATACGCAGTATTTT
CDR3aa: CASRGEDTQYF
v_gene: TRBV7-9
d_gene: -
abundance: once
j_gene: TRBJ2-3
len: 11

CDR3nt: TGTGCCAGCAGGGACAGGACAGATACGCAGTATTTT
CDR3aa: CASRDRTDTQYF
v_gene: TRBV2
d_gene: TRBD1
abundance: -
j_gene: TRBJ2-3
len: 12

CDR3nt: TGTGCCAGCAGTCCCGTTGGACGTTGGAATGAGCAGTTCTTC
CDR3aa: CASSPVGRWNEQFF
v_gene: TRBV27
d_gene: -
abundance: -
j_gene: TRBJ2-1
len: 14

CDR3nt: TGTGCCAGCAGACAGGGTTTAGGGGGTAGGCCCGCCGAGCAGTACTTC
CDR3aa: CASRQGLGGRPAEQYF
v_gene: TRBV2
d_gene: -
abundance: -
j_gene: TRBJ2-7
len: 16

CDR3nt: TGTGCCAGCAGTACCCAGGGGGCCAAAGCTTTCTTT
CDR3aa: CASSTQGAKAFF
v_gene: TRBV6-5
d_gene: TRBD1
abundance: -
j_gene: TRBJ1-1
len: 12

CDR3nt: TGTGCCAGCTCACCAAAGTGGAACACCGGGGAGCTGTTTTTT
CDR3aa: CASSPKWNTGELFF
v_gene: TRBV18
d_gene: -
abundance: -
j_gene: TRBJ2-2
len: 14

CDR3nt: TGTGCCAGCAGTGCGCGACAGGGGGGGGCTGAAAAACTGTTTTTT
CDR3aa: CASSARQGGAEKLFF
v_gene: TRBV27
d_gene: TRBD1
abundance: -
j_gene: TRBJ1-4
len: 15

CDR3nt: TGTGCCAGCAGCGTAGAGGGGAAAGAGACCCAGTACTTC
CDR3aa: CASSVEGKETQYF
v_gene: TRBV9
d_gene: -
abundance: -
j_gene: TRBJ2-5
len: 13

CDR3nt: TGTGCCAGCAGTGTACAGGGGACCCTCCGCTATGGCTACACCTTC
CDR3aa: CASSVQGTLRYGYTF
v_gene: TRBV2
d_gene: TRBD1
abundance: -
j_gene: TRBJ1-2
len: 15

CDR3nt: TGTGCCACCAGCAGAGAGGGACTAGCGGGAGGCAATGAGCAGTTCTTC
CDR3aa: CATSREGLAGGNEQFF
v_gene: TRBV15
d_gene: TRBD2
abundance: -
j_gene: TRBJ2-1
len: 16

CDR3nt: TGTGCCAGCAGTGAAGAGGTGGGCGCGAGCTATGGCTACACCTTC
CDR3aa: CASSEEVGASYGYTF
v_gene: TRBV6-1
d_gene: -
abundance: -
j_gene: TRBJ1-2
len: 15

CDR3nt: TGCAGTGCTAGAGTGATCGAGACCCAGTACTTC
CDR3aa: CSARVIETQYF
v_gene: TRBV20-1
d_gene: -
abundance: -
j_gene: TRBJ2-5
len: 11

CDR3nt: TGTGCCAGCAGCTTAGGCTCCTACAATGAGCAGTTCTTC
CDR3aa: CASSLGSYNEQFF
v_gene: TRBV11-2
d_gene: -
abundance: -
j_gene: TRBJ2-1
len: 13

CDR3nt: TGTGCCAGCAGCTTTGGCGCCGCGGGTTACAATGAGCAGTTCTTC
CDR3aa: CASSFGAAGYNEQFF
v_gene: TRBV7-9
d_gene: -
abundance: -
j_gene: TRBJ2-1
len: 15

CDR3nt: TGTGCCAGTAGTGGGACAGGGAACTATGGCTACACCTTC
CDR3aa: CASSGTGNYGYTF
v_gene: TRBV19
d_gene: TRBD1
abundance: -
j_gene: TRBJ1-2
len: 13

CDR3nt: TGCGCCAGCAGCTTGGCCGGGACTAATGAAAAACTGTTTTTT
CDR3aa: CASSLAGTNEKLFF
v_gene: TRBV5-1
d_gene: -
abundance: -
j_gene: TRBJ1-4
len: 14

CDR3nt: TGTGCCAGCAGCTTAACCTCAAGAGGGACGGGGGCGGCTTTCTTT
CDR3aa: CASSLTSRGTGAAFF
v_gene: TRBV11-3
d_gene: -
abundance: -
j_gene: TRBJ1-1
len: 15

CDR3nt: TGTGCCAGCAGCCCTTTAGAAACTGGAATCGCTGAAGCTTTCTTT
CDR3aa: CASSPLETGIAEAFF
v_gene: TRBV7-9
d_gene: -
abundance: few
j_gene: TRBJ1-1
len: 15

CDR3nt: TGTGCCAGCAACCGTGAAGACAGGCCCGATCGCTATGGCTACACCTTC
CDR3aa: CASNREDRPDRYGYTF
v_gene: TRBV28
d_gene: -
abundance: -
j_gene: TRBJ1-2
len: 16

CDR3nt: TGTGCCAGCCCCCCCGCCGATGTTTTCTTT
CDR3aa: CASPPADVFF
v_gene: TRBV6-5
d_gene: -
abundance: -
j_gene: TRBJ1-1
len: 10

CDR3nt: TGTGCCAGCAGTGTGAATACAGGGGGCGGATGGGAGACCCAGTACTTC
CDR3aa: CASSVNTGGGWETQYF
v_gene: TRBV27
d_gene: TRBD1
abundance: -
j_gene: TRBJ2-5
len: 16

CDR3nt: TGTGCCAGCAGCTTCATCAACGAGCAGTACTTC
CDR3aa: CASSFINEQYF
v_gene: TRBV5-6
d_gene: -
abundance: -
j_gene: TRBJ2-7
len: 11

CDR3nt: TGTGCCAGTAGTTACAGGGCTAACTACGAGCAGTACTTC
CDR3aa: CASSYRANYEQYF
v_gene: TRBV19
d_gene: -
abundance: -
j_gene: TRBJ2-7
len: 13

CDR3nt: TGTGCCAGCAGTCCAAGAGGCGGCTCCTACGAGCAGTACTTC
CDR3aa: CASSPRGGSYEQYF
v_gene: TRBV27
d_gene: -
abundance: -
j_gene: TRBJ2-7
len: 14